This T cell receptor beta chain was profiled in a study of identifying expanded T cells in peripheral blood. Broader study findings: Clone count variance between roughly two-week samples rose with total template count. Differentially abundant clones: roughly 1.3 between replicates, approximately 15 at roughly 15 days, 19 to 20 at four.

Some clones are missing from TCRdb's copy, which holds only in-frame ones; the method was immunoSEQ multiplex PCR. Of around 50,000 clones in the sample, around 90% were seen once. No infections or other immune events were documented during collection. Germline V CDR1 and CDR2: SQVTM, ANQGSEA. The length of the CDR3 is 13 residues. Between the trimmed V and J ends, which lost 4 bases and 6 bases, there was a span of 15 bases. About this clone itself: Its antigen is not identified.

Sequencing was carried out using blood. The V gene is TRBV29-1, the J gene TRBJ1-2; D is perhaps TRBD1 (5 bases). The sequence was collected from a person aged 18 to 70 in good health. CDR3 sequence (DNA): TGCAGCGTTGCTGGCGGGGGTCGCAATGGCTACACCTTC. It yields the protein CSVAGGGRNGYTF.